The rows below give T cell receptor beta chains drawn from one sample of a study of graft-versus-host responses after intestinal transplantation. Using immunoSEQ multiplex PCR, the repertoire was profiled, and TCRdb retains in-frame clones only, with some absent. The repertoire consists of about 9,900 clones, with approximately 94% occurring once and the leading ten covering 2% to 2.5%. The specimen was PBMCs, collected 8 days after intestinal transplant. The receptors come from a human patient who received an intestinal transplant, so some T cells may come from the graft donor. Each CDR3 is given with its conserved first and last residue. The D gene is left open where the match is weak. The size entry is marked missing in some rows and otherwise reads once, few, many or a size class.

V gene	clone size	D gene	CDR3 length	J gene	CDR3 DNA	CDR3 protein
TRBV14	-	TRBD1	17	TRBJ2-7	TGTGCCAGCAGCCATGATCGGCGGACAGGGGCTTCCTACGAGCAGTACTTC	CASSHDRRTGASYEQYF
TRBV7-9	-	-	14	TRBJ2-7	TGTGCCAGCAGCTTACGCGGCGGTGCCTACGAGCAGTACTTC	CASSLRGGAYEQYF
TRBV27	-	-	13	TRBJ2-7	TGTGCCAGCAGTTTATCGAGGAGGGGTGAGCAGTACTTC	CASSLSRRGEQYF
TRBV6-6	once	-	16	TRBJ2-1	TGTGCCAGCAGTGGAAGCGGCCAAAAGGTTTACAATGAGCAGTTCTTC	CASSGSGQKVYNEQFF
TRBV28	once	-	14	TRBJ2-2	TGTGCCAGCAGTTTTGGCATTAACACCGGGGAGCTGTTTTTT	CASSFGINTGELFF
TRBV19	-	-	14	TRBJ1-5	TGTGCCACTTTGGCCGACAGTAGCAATCAGCCCCAGCATTTT	CATLADSSNQPQHF
TRBV7-9	-	-	15	TRBJ2-7	TGTGCCAGCAGCCCAGCGCTGGGGAGAGGCTACGAGCAGTACTTC	CASSPALGRGYEQYF
TRBV28	-	TRBD2	16	TRBJ2-7	TGTGCCAGCAGCCCCATGGCTAGCGGGTACTCCTACGAGCAGTACTTC	CASSPMASGYSYEQYF
TRBV16	-	-	12	TRBJ2-7	TGTGCCAGCAGCCCTCTCGGGGACGAGCAGTACTTC	CASSPLGDEQYF
TRBV19	-	TRBD2	15	TRBJ2-7	TGTGCCAGTAGATATACGGGGGGGGACTACTACGAGCAGTACTTC	CASRYTGGDYYEQYF
TRBV19	once	TRBD2	16	TRBJ2-7	TGTGCCAGTAGTACCCGGACTAGCGGGAGGGCTTACGAGCAGTACTTC	CASSTRTSGRAYEQYF
TRBV27	-	-	15	TRBJ2-2	TGTGCCAGTAAAGGAGGAGGCCCTGGCACCGGGGAGCTGTTTTTT	CASKGGGPGTGELFF
TRBV28	-	-	17	TRBJ2-4	TGTGCCAGCAGTTTATTAACTGGGGCGGGAGCCAAAAACATTCAGTACTTC	CASSLLTGAGAKNIQYF
TRBV27	-	-	16	TRBJ2-6	TGTGCCAGCAGTTTAGGTGAGGGCTCTGGGGCCAACGTCCTGACTTTC	CASSLGEGSGANVLTF
TRBV27	once	-	14	TRBJ1-2	TGTGCCAGCAGTACCTTGGACAGCCGAGGTGGCTACACCTTC	CASSTLDSRGGYTF
TRBV28	-	-	15	TRBJ2-2	TGTGCCAGCAGTTCTCCGGGACAGAACACCGGGGAGCTGTTTTTT	CASSSPGQNTGELFF
TRBV2	-	-	16	TRBJ2-3	TGTGCCAGCAGTGACGGGGGACCACCTAGCACAGATACGCAGTATTTT	CASSDGGPPSTDTQYF
TRBV9	-	-	12	TRBJ1-2	TGTGCCAGCAGCGTAGGTGTTTATGGCTACACCTTC	CASSVGVYGYTF
TRBV7-9	once	-	13	TRBJ2-7	TGTGCCAGCAGCTTAGTTCGTGGTTACGAGCAGTACTTC	CASSLVRGYEQYF
TRBV27	-	TRBD1	15	TRBJ1-5	TGTGCCAGCAGCAGGACAGGGGGGGGAAATCAGCCCCAGCATTTT	CASSRTGGGNQPQHF
TRBV29-1	-	TRBD1	14	TRBJ2-1	TGCAGCATCTTCAGACAGGGGGCTTACAATGAGCAGTTCTTC	CSIFRQGAYNEQFF
TRBV6-5	-	-	15	TRBJ1-2	TGTGCCAGCAGTTACACCGACGGCCTTGGGCACGGCTACACCTTC	CASSYTDGLGHGYTF
TRBV27	-	TRBD1	14	TRBJ2-7	TGTGCCAGCAGTTCAGGACAGGGTTGGGACGAGCAGTACTTC	CASSSGQGWDEQYF
TRBV7-9	-	-	15	TRBJ1-2	TGTGCCAGCAGCCCGACACAATCGGGGTTTAATGGCTACACCTTC	CASSPTQSGFNGYTF
TRBV11-2	-	TRBD2	14	TRBJ2-7	TGTGCCAGCAGCCGCATCGGACTAGCTTACGAGCAGTACTTC	CASSRIGLAYEQYF
TRBV28	-	-	17	TRBJ2-2	TGTGCCAGCAGTTCCCCTAGGCTGGGAGGAAGCACCGGGGAGCTGTTTTTT	CASSSPRLGGSTGELFF
TRBV28	-	TRBD2	14	TRBJ2-1	TGTGCCAGCAGTTTAATAGCGGGAATCGATGAGCAGTTCTTC	CASSLIAGIDEQFF
TRBV25-1	-	-	15	TRBJ1-1	TGTGCCAGCAGTGAATGGGGAACAGCGAACACTGAAGCTTTCTTT	CASSEWGTANTEAFF
TRBV4-1	-	-	15	TRBJ2-5	TGCGCCAGCAGCCAAACAAGGGACGCTCCAGAGACCCAGTACTTC	CASSQTRDAPETQYF
TRBV19	few	-	12	TRBJ2-7	TGTGCCAGTAGTTCAACAGACTACGAGCAGTACTTC	CASSSTDYEQYF
TRBV6-1	-	-	14	TRBJ2-1	TGTGCCAGCAGTGAAAAGGCGGTCTACAATGAGCAGTTCTTC	CASSEKAVYNEQFF
TRBV4-1	-	TRBD2	18	TRBJ2-7	TGCGCCAGCAGCCAGGCCGTCCCGGGAATAGCGGGGTCCTACGAGCAGTACTTC	CASSQAVPGIAGSYEQYF
TRBV4-2	-	TRBD2	14	TRBJ2-2	TGTGCCAGCAGCGAACGGGAGGTCACCGGGGAGCTGTTTTTT	CASSEREVTGELFF
TRBV27	-	-	15	TRBJ2-3	TGTGCCAGCAGTTTAGAGGGTCCCTTCACAGATACGCAGTATTTT	CASSLEGPFTDTQYF
TRBV4-2	-	-	13	TRBJ2-7	TGTGCCAGCAGCCCCCTAGAGAAATACGAGCAGTACTTC	CASSPLEKYEQYF
TRBV28	-	-	13	TRBJ2-1	TGTGCCAGCAGTCCCGGGCCTAGGAATGAGCAGTTCTTC	CASSPGPRNEQFF
TRBV4-1	once	-	13	TRBJ2-7	TGCGCCAGCAGCTGGGGGGCCATGTACGAGCAGTACTTC	CASSWGAMYEQYF
TRBV2	-	TRBD1	15	TRBJ2-7	TGTGCCAGCAGCCCCGACAGGGGTCCCCGGACCGAGCAGTACTTC	CASSPDRGPRTEQYF
TRBV6-6	-	TRBD1	16	TRBJ1-5	TGTGCCAGCAGTTATCCGGGACAGAATAGCAATCAGCCCCAGCATTTT	CASSYPGQNSNQPQHF
TRBV7-9	-	-	12	TRBJ2-7	TGTGCCAGCAGCTTAGCGCTGAACGAGCAGTACTTC	CASSLALNEQYF
TRBV4-1	-	-	21	TRBJ1-5	TGCGCCAGCAGCCAAGATGGCCCCTGGCAGGTGGATTATTCGAGCAATCAGCCCCAGCATTTT	CASSQDGPWQVDYSSNQPQHF
TRBV4-1	-	-	16	TRBJ2-1	TGCGCCAGCAGCCAAGAGAAGTCGCTTAGCGGCGATGAGCAGTTCTTC	CASSQEKSLSGDEQFF
TRBV4-2	-	-	13	TRBJ2-1	TGTGCCAGCAGCCAAGTAGAGGGTAATGAGCAGTTCTTC	CASSQVEGNEQFF
TRBV6-6	-	TRBD1	13	TRBJ2-7	TGTGCCAGCAGCCTGGGACAGGGCTACGAGCAGTACTTC	CASSLGQGYEQYF
TRBV2	-	-	18	TRBJ2-1	TGTGCCAGCAGTCTCAAAAAATCTGGACAGCGAGCTTACAATGAGCAGTTCTTC	CASSLKKSGQRAYNEQFF